What follows describes a single T cell receptor beta chain. The CDR3 runs to 14 residues. Per germline, CDR1 LNHNV and CDR2 YYDKDF (reference sequence). The V and J ends lost 0 bases and 5 bases respectively, with 10 bases between them. The data were taken from a study of blood T cell repertoires in COVID-19. About the study: Samples representing acute and convalescent COVID-19 were sourced from the United States, Italy and Spain.

Original analysis: Reference gene primers were amplified, and this amplification served to estimate nucleated cell counts. Only in-frame clones appear in the TCRdb table, and some are missing; sequencing was by immunoSEQ multiplex PCR. That table is the source of V, J and clone size, and D and trimming were worked out from the DNA. This table has approximately 160,000 clones, about 90% appearing once. The sample comprised PBMCs or T cells enriched from blood (not recorded which). V is TRBV15 and J is TRBJ2-5; D not resolved. The source is a woman aged 45-60 years who had recovered from COVID-19. For the CDR3, the DNA is TGTGCCACCAGCAGAGAGTTAGCCGTGGAGACCCAGTACTTC. As protein: CATSRELAVETQYF. The full variable domain, completed using reference TRBV15 and TRBJ2-5, is DAMVIQNPRYQVTQFGKPVTLSCSQTLNHNVMYWYQQKSSQAPKLLFHYYDKDFNNEADTPDNFQSRRPNTSFCFLDIRSPGLGDTAMYLCATSRELAVETQYFGPGTRLLVL.